This is a list of T cell receptor beta chains from one sample in a study of OX40 agonist ivuxolimab in advanced cancers. Clones were read by immunoSEQ multiplex PCR, and TCRdb kept only the in-frame ones, dropping some. The repertoire includes about 47,000 clones, approximately 80% of them detected once, and 5.5% to 7% sits in the top ten. Sequencing was performed on CD4+ or CD8+ T cells sorted from blood, taken in a trial of the OX40 agonist ivuxolimab. The source is an adult with an advanced solid tumor such as melanoma, head and neck, liver or kidney cancer. Each CDR3 is given with its conserved first and last residue. The order of the fields is CDR3 DNA, CDR3 protein, clone size, D gene, J gene, V gene. The D gene is left open where the match is weak. Rows may omit the clone size; those that give it use once, few, many or a size class.

TGTGCCATCAGTGAGGCACTCAATGAGCAGTTCTTC	CAISEALNEQFF	.	.	TRBJ2-1	TRBV10-3
TGCGCCAGCAGCCAAGATTCGGGGGGGTATGGCTACACCTTC	CASSQDSGGYGYTF	.	.	TRBJ1-2	TRBV4-3
TGCGCCAGCAGCTGGGGCACTCCGGGACTCGGGCACACTGAAGCTTTCTTT	CASSWGTPGLGHTEAFF	.	.	TRBJ1-1	TRBV5-1
TGTGCCAGCAGGGACCAGACAGGGAGGACCTACAATGAGCAGTTCTTC	CASRDQTGRTYNEQFF	.	.	TRBJ2-1	TRBV2
TGTGCCAGTAGTATAGGAAGCGGACTAGCGGGAGGTTACAATGAGCAGTTCTTC	CASSIGSGLAGGYNEQFF	.	TRBD2	TRBJ2-1	TRBV19
TGTGCCAGCAGTGGGGGGGCTGGCAATCAGCCCCAGCATTTT	CASSGGAGNQPQHF	medium-sized	.	TRBJ1-5	TRBV2
TGTGCCAGCAGTTTCACTACAGGGGGCTGGGACGAGCAGTACTTC	CASSFTTGGWDEQYF	.	TRBD1	TRBJ2-7	TRBV27
TGTGCCAGCAGCTTGGGGAGATGGCCCCAGCATTTT	CASSLGRWPQHF	.	.	TRBJ1-5	TRBV7-2
TGTGCCAGCACCTCGGAAGGCTATGGCTACACCTTC	CASTSEGYGYTF	.	.	TRBJ1-2	TRBV7-9
TGTGCCAGCAGTTTTCAGGGGGCTACTGAAGCTTTCTTT	CASSFQGATEAFF	.	TRBD1	TRBJ1-1	TRBV6-5
TGTGCCAGCAGCTTTCAGGGGCGGATGAACACTGAAGCTTTCTTT	CASSFQGRMNTEAFF	medium-sized	.	TRBJ1-1	TRBV11-2
TGTGCCTGGAGTACAGGTGCTTACGAGCAGTACTTC	CAWSTGAYEQYF	.	.	TRBJ2-7	TRBV30
TGTGCCAGCAGTTCCGCCACAGGGTCCAATGAGCAGTTCTTC	CASSSATGSNEQFF	.	.	TRBJ2-1	TRBV7-2
TGTGCCAGTAGTACCGGTGGACTCTTCTCTGGAAACACCATATATTTT	CASSTGGLFSGNTIYF	.	.	TRBJ1-3	TRBV19
TGTGCCAGCAGCCTTCTATCTAGCGGGAGACACAATGAGCAGTTCTTC	CASSLLSSGRHNEQFF	once	TRBD2	TRBJ2-1	TRBV7-8
TGTGCCAGCACCTCCCTCTCAGACTTCTATGGCTACACCTTC	CASTSLSDFYGYTF	few	.	TRBJ1-2	TRBV6-6
TGTGCCAGCAGTTTCGGGACAGGGACAACAGATACGCAGTATTTT	CASSFGTGTTDTQYF	.	TRBD1	TRBJ2-3	TRBV27
TGTGCCAGCAGTTTCGGGACTAGCACTCCCAATGAGCAGTTCTTC	CASSFGTSTPNEQFF	.	TRBD2	TRBJ2-1	TRBV27
TGTGCCAGCAGCCCCACAGGAACCTACGAGCAGTACTTC	CASSPTGTYEQYF	.	.	TRBJ2-7	TRBV9
TGCGCCAGCAGTCCCCTGGGGGATGAAAAACTGTTTTTT	CASSPLGDEKLFF	.	.	TRBJ1-4	TRBV4-3
TGCGCCAGCAGCCAAGATATAGGAACTGGGGGAAACACCATATATTTT	CASSQDIGTGGNTIYF	.	.	TRBJ1-3	TRBV4-1
TGTGCCAGCAGCGTAGGGGTTCCAGAGGGGGCTGGGGTTTTCGGCTACGAGCAGTACTTC	CASSVGVPEGAGVFGYEQYF	.	TRBD1	TRBJ2-7	TRBV9
TGTGCCAGCAGTTTATCAGCGAATACCTACGAGCAGTACTTC	CASSLSANTYEQYF	.	.	TRBJ2-7	TRBV27
TGTGCCAGCAGCCCCTCCGGAGCGGGGTACCAAGAGACCCAGTACTTC	CASSPSGAGYQETQYF	.	TRBD2	TRBJ2-5	TRBV11-2
TGTGCCAGCAGCAGCACAAGGACCAACGAGCAGTACTTC	CASSSTRTNEQYF	.	.	TRBJ2-7	TRBV13
TGTGCCAGCAGTCCCCAGGAGGACACAGATACGCAGTATTTT	CASSPQEDTDTQYF	.	.	TRBJ2-3	TRBV27
TGTGCCAGCAGTCCCTCGGGAAGGATCTACGAGCAGTACTTC	CASSPSGRIYEQYF	.	.	TRBJ2-7	TRBV6-5
TGTGCCAGAAGCTTGGCCCGAGAGGAGATTCGGTCCTACGAGCAGTACTTC	CARSLAREEIRSYEQYF	.	.	TRBJ2-7	TRBV5-3
TGTGCCAGCAGTTTCGGAGAGAACACCGGGGAGCTGTTTTTT	CASSFGENTGELFF	.	.	TRBJ2-2	TRBV28
TGTGCCAGCAGCCTCGAAGTGGGGGGCGACTATGGCTACACCTTC	CASSLEVGGDYGYTF	.	.	TRBJ1-2	TRBV2
TGTGCCAGCAGTTTATCACAGGGCGAAAAACTGTTTTTT	CASSLSQGEKLFF	.	.	TRBJ1-4	TRBV28
TGTGCCAGCAGTTACGGGACAGGTAAAAAACTGTTTTTT	CASSYGTGKKLFF	.	TRBD1	TRBJ1-4	TRBV6-5
TGTGCCAGCAGCTTAGGCCCCGGACTAGTCTACGAGCAGTACTTC	CASSLGPGLVYEQYF	.	TRBD2	TRBJ2-7	TRBV13
TGCGCCAGCAGTGTTGGGGCTGAAGCTTTCTTT	CASSVGAEAFF	few	.	TRBJ1-1	TRBV10-2
TGTGCCAGCAGACTCACTAGCGGGAGTTACAATGAGCAGTTCTTC	CASRLTSGSYNEQFF	.	TRBD2	TRBJ2-1	TRBV27
TGTGCCAGCAGTTTCGGGACTAACACTGAAGCTTTCTTT	CASSFGTNTEAFF	.	.	TRBJ1-1	TRBV27
TGTGCCAGCAGGGTCGGGACAGGGCACAGCACCGGGGAGCTGTTTTTT	CASRVGTGHSTGELFF	.	TRBD1	TRBJ2-2	TRBV2
TGTGCCAACCGTGGGGGGAATTCGGGAGCTTTCTTT	CANRGGNSGAFF	.	.	TRBJ1-1	TRBV2
TGTGCCAGCGCCTTGGGGGCGAACACTGAAGCTTTCTTT	CASALGANTEAFF	.	.	TRBJ1-1	TRBV6-5
TGTGCCAGCTTCGGGTCGTATGGCTACACCTTC	CASFGSYGYTF	few	.	TRBJ1-2	TRBV27
TGTGCCAGCAGCCAAGAGTGGGGGCTCGGCTATGGCTACACCTTC	CASSQEWGLGYGYTF	.	.	TRBJ1-2	TRBV14